This TCR beta chain is drawn from a study of blood T cells in healthy people across ages. Trimming pared 4 bases from V and 4 bases from J, leaving 13 bases between. The CDR3 spans 13 residues. Germline V CDR1 and CDR2: SQVTM, ANQGSEA. The sample holds many counts of this clonotype. The second PCR ran about 6 to 12 cycles with a sample-barcoded 5' primer and J-beta primers. TCRdb redid the calling of the 5' RACE reads with MiXCR, one entry per CDR3 protein. The sample gives fewer than 800,000 distinct CDR3 sequences, around half of which show up once; around 32% is in the top ten. This clonotype was sampled from a woman aged 55 to 70 in good health. Sequenced: blood. This chain uses TRBV29-1 with TRBJ1-2; D may be TRBD1 (6 bases). The CDR3, as DNA: TGCAGCGTTGTGGACAGCCGGGTCTATGGCTACACCTTC. This encodes CSVVDSRVYGYTF.